The entry that follows covers one TCR beta chain sequence. CDR3 length equals 14 residues. In germline, CDR1 is GTSNPN, CDR2 SVGIG (reference sequence). Trimming removed 4 bases from V and 5 bases from J; junction bases left unmatched: 5. Sequencing used immunoSEQ multiplex PCR; TCRdb keeps in-frame clones, though not all of them. The data show 250,000 to 400,000 clones, with roughly 90% seen just once and roughly 2.9% held by the top ten. This sample was taken from a study of blood T cell repertoires in COVID-19. Study at large: Both acute and convalescent COVID-19 samples were obtained from the United States, Italy and Spain.

Specimen: peripheral blood. The clonotype originates from a woman in her 30s with COVID-19, enrolled during active disease. The chain links TRBV30 to TRBJ2-2, with 9 bases matching TRBD1. The CDR3 region has the DNA TGTGCCTGGATGGACAGGGGATTGACCGGGGAGCTGTTTTTT. Its protein is CAWMDRGLTGELFF.